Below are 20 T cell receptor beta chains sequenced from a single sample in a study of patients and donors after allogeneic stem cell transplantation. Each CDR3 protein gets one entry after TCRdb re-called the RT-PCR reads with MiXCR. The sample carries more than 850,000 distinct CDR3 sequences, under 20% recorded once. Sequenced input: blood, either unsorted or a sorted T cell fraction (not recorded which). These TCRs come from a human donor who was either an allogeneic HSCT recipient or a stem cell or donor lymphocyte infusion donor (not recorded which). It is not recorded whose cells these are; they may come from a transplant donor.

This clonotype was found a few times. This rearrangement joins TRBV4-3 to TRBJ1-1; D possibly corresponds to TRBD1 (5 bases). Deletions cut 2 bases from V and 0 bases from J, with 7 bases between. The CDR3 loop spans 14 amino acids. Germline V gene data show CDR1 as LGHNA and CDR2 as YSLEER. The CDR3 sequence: CASSQPGLNTEAFF. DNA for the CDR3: TGCGCCAGCAGCCAACCAGGGTTGAACACTGAAGCTTTCTTT.

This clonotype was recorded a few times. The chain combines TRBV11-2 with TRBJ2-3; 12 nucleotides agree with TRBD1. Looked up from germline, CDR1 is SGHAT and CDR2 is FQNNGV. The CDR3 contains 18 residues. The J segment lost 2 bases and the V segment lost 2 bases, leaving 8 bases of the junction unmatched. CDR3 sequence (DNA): TGTGCCAGCAGCTTAATGGGACCGGGACAGGGGGCCACAGATACGCAGTATTTT. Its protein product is CASSLMGPGQGATDTQYF. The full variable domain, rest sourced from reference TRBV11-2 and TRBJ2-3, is EAGVAQSPRYKIIEKRQSVAFWCNPISGHATLYWYQQILGQGPKLLIQFQNNGVVDDSQLPKDRFSAERLKGVDSTLKIQPAKLEDSAVYLCASSLMGPGQGATDTQYFGPGTRLTVL.

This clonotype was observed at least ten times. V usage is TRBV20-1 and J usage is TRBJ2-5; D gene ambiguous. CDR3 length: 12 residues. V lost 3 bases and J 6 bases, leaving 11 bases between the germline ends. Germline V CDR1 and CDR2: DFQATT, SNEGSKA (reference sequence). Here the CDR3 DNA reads TGCAGTGCTAGTTTGAGTGTCAAGACCCAGTACTTC. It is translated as CSASLSVKTQYF.

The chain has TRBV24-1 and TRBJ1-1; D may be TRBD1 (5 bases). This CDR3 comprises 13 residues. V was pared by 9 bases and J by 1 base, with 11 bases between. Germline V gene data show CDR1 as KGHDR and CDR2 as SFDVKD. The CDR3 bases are TGTGCCACCCAACAGGACCCGAACACTGAAGCTTTCTTT. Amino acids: CATQQDPNTEAFF.

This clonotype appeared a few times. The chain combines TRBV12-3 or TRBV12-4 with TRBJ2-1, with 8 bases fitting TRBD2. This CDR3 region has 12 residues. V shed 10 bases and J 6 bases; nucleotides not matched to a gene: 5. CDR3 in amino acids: CATGGARNEQFF. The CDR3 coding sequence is TGTGCCACCGGGGGGGCGCGCAATGAGCAGTTCTTC.

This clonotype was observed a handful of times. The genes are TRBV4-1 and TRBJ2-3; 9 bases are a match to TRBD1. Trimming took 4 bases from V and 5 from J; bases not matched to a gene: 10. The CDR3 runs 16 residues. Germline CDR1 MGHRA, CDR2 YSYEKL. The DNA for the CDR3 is TGCGCCAGCAGCCGGGAGGGACAGGGAGGTTTAGATACGCAGTATTTT. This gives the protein CASSREGQGGLDTQYF.

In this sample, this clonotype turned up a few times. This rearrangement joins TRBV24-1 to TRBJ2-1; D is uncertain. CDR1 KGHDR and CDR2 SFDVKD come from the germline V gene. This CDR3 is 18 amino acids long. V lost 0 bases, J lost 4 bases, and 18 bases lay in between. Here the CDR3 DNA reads TGTGCCACCAGTGATTTGAGTCTGGTAGAAGGGCGTTACAATGAGCAGTTCTTC. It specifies CATSDLSLVEGRYNEQFF.

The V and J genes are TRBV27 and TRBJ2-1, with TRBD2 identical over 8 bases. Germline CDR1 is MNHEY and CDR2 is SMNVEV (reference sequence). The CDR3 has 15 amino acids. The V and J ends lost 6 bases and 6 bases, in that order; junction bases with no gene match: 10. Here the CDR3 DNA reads TGTGCCAGCAGAGGCCGGGTAGCGGGATTCAATGAGCAGTTCTTC. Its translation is CASRGRVAGFNEQFF.

The CDR3 DNA is TGTGCCAGCAGCAGCAGGTCTTTTCTTAGCAATCAGCCCCAGCATTTT. Translating it yields CASSSRSFLSNQPQHF. The J gene is TRBJ1-5, the V gene TRBV6-1, with D hard to call. Trimming cost V 6 bases and J 0 bases, with 15 bases left between them. This CDR3 region has 16 residues. From germline, CDR1 is MNHNS and CDR2 SASEGT.

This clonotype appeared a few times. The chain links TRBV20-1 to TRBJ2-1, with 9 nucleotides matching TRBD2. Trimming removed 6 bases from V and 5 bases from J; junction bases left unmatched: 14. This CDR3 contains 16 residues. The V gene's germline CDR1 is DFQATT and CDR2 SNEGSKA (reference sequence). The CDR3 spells CSAGTLSGRSDNEQFF. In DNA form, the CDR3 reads TGCAGTGCGGGCACCCTTAGCGGGAGATCCGACAATGAGCAGTTCTTC.

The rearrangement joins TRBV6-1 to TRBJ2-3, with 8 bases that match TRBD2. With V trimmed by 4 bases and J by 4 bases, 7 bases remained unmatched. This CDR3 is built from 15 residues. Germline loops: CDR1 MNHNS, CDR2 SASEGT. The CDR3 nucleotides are TGTGCCAGCAGTGGAGAGCGGGAGAGCCCAGATACGCAGTATTTT. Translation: CASSGERESPDTQYF.

For the CDR3, the DNA is TGCGCCAGCAGCCAAGAGGGGAACAGGGGAAGTAGGAACACTGAAGCTTTCTTT. Encoded protein: CASSQEGNRGSRNTEAFF. The chain joins TRBV4-1 to TRBJ1-1; 7 bases match TRBD1. The CDR3 runs to 18 residues. V lost 0 bases and J lost 1; bases outside the gene matches: 11. CDR1 and CDR2 (germline): MGHRA, YSYEKL.

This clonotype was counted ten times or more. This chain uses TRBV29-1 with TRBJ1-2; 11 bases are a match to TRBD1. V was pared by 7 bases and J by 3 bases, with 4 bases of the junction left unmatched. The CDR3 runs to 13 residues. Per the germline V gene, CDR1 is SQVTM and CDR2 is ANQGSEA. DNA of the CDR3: TGCAGCGGTGGACAGGGGGCTGACTATGGCTACACCTTC. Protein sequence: CSGGQGADYGYTF.

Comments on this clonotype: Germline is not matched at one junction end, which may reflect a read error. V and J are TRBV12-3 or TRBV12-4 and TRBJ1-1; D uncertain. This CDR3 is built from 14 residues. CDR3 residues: CASSLKVRSTEAFF. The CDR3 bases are TGTGCCAGCAGTTTAAAGGTTCGAAGCACTGAAGCTTTTTTT.

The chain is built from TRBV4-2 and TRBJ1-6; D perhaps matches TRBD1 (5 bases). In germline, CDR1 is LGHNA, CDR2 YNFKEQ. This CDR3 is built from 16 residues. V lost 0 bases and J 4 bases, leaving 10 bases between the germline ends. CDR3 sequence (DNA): TGTGCCAGCAGCCAAGATTTGGCAGGGTATAATTCACCCCTCCACTTT. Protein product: CASSQDLAGYNSPLHF.

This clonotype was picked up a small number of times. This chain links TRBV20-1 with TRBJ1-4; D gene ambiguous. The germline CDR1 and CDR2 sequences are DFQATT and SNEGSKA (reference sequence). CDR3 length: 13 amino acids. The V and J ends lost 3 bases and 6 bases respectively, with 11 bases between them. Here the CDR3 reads CSARGSKDEKLFF. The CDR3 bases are TGCAGTGCTAGGGGCAGCAAAGATGAAAAACTGTTTTTT.

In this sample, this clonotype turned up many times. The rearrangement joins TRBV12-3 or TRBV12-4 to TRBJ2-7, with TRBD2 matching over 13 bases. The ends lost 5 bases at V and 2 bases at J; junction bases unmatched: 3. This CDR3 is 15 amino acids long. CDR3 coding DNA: TGTGCCAGCAGTCTCGGACTAGCGGGGGCCTACGAGCAGTACTTC. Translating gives CASSLGLAGAYEQYF.

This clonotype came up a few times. The chain's CDR3 is CASSGGAGRTQYF. Here the CDR3 DNA reads TGTGCCAGCAGCGGGGGGGCAGGGCGGACGCAGTACTTC. The rearrangement links TRBV12-3 or TRBV12-4 to TRBJ2-7, with TRBD2 matching over 8 bases. The CDR3 consists of 13 residues. Germline trimming cut 6 bases from V and 9 bases from J; bases unmatched to any gene: 10.

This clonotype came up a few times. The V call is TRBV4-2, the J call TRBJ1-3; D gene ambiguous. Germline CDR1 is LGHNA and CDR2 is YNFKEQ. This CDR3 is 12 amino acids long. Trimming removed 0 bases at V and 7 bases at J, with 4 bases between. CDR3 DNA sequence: TGTGCCAGCAGCCAAGATATGAACACCATATATTTT. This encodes CASSQDMNTIYF.

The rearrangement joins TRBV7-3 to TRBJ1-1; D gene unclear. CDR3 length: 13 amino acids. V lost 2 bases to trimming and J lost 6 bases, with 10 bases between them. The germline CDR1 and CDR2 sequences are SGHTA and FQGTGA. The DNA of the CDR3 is TGTGCCAGCAGCTTATATGGAGAAGCTGAAGCTTTCTTT. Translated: CASSLYGEAEAFF.